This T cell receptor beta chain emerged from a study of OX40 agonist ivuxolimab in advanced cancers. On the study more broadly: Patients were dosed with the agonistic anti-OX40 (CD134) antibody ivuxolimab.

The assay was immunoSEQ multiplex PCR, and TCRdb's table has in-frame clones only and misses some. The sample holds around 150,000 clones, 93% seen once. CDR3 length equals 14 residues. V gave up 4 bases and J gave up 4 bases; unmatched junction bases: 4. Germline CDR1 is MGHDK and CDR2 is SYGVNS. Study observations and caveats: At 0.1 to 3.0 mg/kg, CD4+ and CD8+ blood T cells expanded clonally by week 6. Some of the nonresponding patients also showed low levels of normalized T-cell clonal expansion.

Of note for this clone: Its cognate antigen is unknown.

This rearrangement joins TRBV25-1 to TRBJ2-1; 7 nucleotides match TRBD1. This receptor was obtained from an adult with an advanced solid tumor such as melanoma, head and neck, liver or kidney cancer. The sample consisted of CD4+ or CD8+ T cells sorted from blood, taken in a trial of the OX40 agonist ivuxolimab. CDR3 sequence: CASSAGDRYNEQFF. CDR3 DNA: TGTGCCAGCAGTGCAGGGGACAGATACAATGAGCAGTTCTTC.